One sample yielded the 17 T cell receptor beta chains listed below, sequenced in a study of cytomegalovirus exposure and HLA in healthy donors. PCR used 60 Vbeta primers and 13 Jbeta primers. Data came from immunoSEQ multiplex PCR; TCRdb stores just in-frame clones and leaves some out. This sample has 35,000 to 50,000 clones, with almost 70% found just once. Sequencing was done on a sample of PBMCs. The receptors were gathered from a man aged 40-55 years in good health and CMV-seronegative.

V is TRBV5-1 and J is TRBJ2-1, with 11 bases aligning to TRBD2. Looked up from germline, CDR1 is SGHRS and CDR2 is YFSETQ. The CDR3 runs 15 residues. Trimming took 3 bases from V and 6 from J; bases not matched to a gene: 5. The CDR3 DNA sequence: TGCGCCAGCAGCTCCGCGGGACTAGCGGCCAATGAGCAGTTCTTC. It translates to CASSSAGLAANEQFF.

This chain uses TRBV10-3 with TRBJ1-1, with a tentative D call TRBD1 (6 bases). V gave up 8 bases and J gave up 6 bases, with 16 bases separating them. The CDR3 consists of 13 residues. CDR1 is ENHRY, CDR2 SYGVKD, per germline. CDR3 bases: TGTGCCATCTTGGGGGCGAGTGGGTCTGAAGCTTTCTTT. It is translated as CAILGASGSEAFF.

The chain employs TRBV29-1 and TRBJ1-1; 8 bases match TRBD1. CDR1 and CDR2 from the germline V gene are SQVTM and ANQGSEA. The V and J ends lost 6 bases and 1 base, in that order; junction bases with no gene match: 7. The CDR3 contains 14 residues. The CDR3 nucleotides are TGCAGCGTCGCCCCGGGACAGGCGAACACTGAAGCTTTCTTT. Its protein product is CSVAPGQANTEAFF.

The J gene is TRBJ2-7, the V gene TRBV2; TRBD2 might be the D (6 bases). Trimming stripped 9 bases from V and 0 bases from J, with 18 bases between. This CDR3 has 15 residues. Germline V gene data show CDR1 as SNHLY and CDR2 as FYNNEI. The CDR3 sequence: CARGGGSLDSYEQYF. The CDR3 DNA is TGTGCCAGGGGGGGTGGGTCTCTCGACTCCTACGAGCAGTACTTC.

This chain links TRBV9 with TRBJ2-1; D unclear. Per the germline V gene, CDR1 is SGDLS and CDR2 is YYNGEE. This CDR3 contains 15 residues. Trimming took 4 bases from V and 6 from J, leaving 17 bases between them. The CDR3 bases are TGTGCCAGCAGCCCTAGTGGCACACTCCTCAATGAGCAGTTCTTC. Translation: CASSPSGTLLNEQFF. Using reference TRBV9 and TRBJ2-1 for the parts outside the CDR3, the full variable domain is DSGVTQTPKHLITATGQRVTLRCSPRSGDLSVYWYQQSLDQGLQFLIQYYNGEERAKGNILERFSAQQFPDLHSELNLSSLELGDSALYFCASSPSGTLLNEQFFGPGTRLTVL.

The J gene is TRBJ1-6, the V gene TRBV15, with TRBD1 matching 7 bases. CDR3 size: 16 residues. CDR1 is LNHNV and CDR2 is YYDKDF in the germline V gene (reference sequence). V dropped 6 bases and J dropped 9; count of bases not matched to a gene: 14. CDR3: CATRPGTEFNFSPLHF. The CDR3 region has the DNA TGTGCCACCAGACCCGGGACAGAGTTTAACTTTTCACCCCTCCACTTT.

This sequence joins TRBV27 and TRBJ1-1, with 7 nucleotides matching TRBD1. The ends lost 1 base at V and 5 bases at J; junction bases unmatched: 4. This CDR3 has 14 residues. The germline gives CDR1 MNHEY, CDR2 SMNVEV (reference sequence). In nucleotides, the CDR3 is TGTGCCAGCAGTTTATACAGGGGAAGAACTGAAGCTTTCTTT. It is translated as CASSLYRGRTEAFF.

The CDR3 nucleotides read TGTGCCAGCAGTTACTCTACTAGCGGAACCTACGAGCAGTACTTC. Translated, it gives CASSYSTSGTYEQYF. The chain employs TRBV6-5 and TRBJ2-7, with 8 bases aligning to TRBD2. The CDR3 length is 15 residues. V lost 0 bases to trimming and J lost 2 bases; unmatched junction nucleotides: 3. The V gene's germline CDR1 is MNHEY and CDR2 SVGAGI.

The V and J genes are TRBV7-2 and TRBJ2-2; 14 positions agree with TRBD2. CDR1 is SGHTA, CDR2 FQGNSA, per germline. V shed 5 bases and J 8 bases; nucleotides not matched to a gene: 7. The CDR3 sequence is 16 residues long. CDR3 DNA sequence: TGTGCCAGCAGCCCCGGGACTAGCGGGGGATGGGGGGAGCTGTTTTTT. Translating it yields CASSPGTSGGWGELFF.

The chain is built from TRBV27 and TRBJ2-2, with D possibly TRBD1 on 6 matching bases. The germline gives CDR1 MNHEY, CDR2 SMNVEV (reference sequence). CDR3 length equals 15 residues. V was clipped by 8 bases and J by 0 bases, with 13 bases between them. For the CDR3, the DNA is TGTGCCAGCCGACCACAGGGTGCGAACACCGGGGAGCTGTTTTTT. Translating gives CASRPQGANTGELFF.

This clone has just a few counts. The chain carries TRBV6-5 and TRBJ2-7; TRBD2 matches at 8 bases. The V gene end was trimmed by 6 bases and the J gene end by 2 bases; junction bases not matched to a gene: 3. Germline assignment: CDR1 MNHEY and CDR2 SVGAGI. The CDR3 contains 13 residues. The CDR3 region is CASRERGPYEQYF. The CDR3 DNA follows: TGTGCCAGCAGGGAGCGGGGGCCCTACGAGCAGTACTTC.

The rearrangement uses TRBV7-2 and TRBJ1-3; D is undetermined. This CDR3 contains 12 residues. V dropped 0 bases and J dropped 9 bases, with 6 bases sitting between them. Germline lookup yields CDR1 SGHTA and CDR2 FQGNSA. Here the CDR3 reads CASSLAPGTIYF. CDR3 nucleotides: TGTGCCAGCAGCTTAGCCCCCGGCACCATATATTTT.

CDR3 region: CASSLGQAQETQYF. The CDR3 DNA sequence: TGCGCCAGCAGCTTGGGGCAGGCCCAAGAGACCCAGTACTTC. The V call is TRBV5-1, the J call TRBJ2-5; D ambiguous. CDR1 and CDR2 (germline): SGHRS, YFSETQ. V lost 0 bases and J 1 base, leaving 7 bases between the germline ends. The CDR3 consists of 14 residues.

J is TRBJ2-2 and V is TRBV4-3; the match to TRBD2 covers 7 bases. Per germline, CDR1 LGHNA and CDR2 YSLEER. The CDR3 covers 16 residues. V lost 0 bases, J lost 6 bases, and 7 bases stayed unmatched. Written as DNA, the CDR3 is TGCGCCAGCAGCCAAGAACCTGGGGCGGGAGCCGGGGAGCTGTTTTTT. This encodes CASSQEPGAGAGELFF.

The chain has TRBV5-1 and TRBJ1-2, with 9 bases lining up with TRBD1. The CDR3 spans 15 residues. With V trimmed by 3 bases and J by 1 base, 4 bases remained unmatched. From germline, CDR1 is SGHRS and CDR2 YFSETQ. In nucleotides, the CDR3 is TGCGCCAGCAGCTGGCGACAGGGGGATAACTATGGCTACACCTTC. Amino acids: CASSWRQGDNYGYTF.

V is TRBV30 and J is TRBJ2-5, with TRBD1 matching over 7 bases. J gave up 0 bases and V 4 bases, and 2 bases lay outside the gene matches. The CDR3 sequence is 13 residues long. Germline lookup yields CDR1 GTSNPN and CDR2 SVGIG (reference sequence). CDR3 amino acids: CAWTGGYQETQYF. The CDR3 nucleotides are TGTGCCTGGACAGGGGGTTACCAAGAGACCCAGTACTTC.

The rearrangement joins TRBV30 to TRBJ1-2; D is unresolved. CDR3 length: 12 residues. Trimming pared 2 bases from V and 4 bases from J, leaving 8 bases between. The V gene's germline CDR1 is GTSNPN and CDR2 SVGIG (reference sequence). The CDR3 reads CAWSPTVYGYTF. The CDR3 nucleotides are TGTGCCTGGAGTCCTACCGTCTATGGCTACACCTTC.